Detailed here is one T cell receptor beta chain. Here immunoSEQ multiplex PCR was the method, and the copy in TCRdb shows in-frame clones only, minus some. The sample shows just over 150,000 clones, roughly 94% of them seen only once. The record originates from a study of control samples from healthy donors and cancer patients. The CDR3 loop spans 13 amino acids. The ends were cut back, 3 bases at V and 8 bases at J, with 13 bases in the middle. The V gene's germline CDR1 is SGHTA and CDR2 FQGNSA. The material sequenced was blood. The chain links TRBV7-2 to TRBJ1-1, with D perhaps matching TRBD1 (6 bases). The clonotype originates from a woman aged 40 to 55 in good health. The CDR3 here is CASSLVDGQEAFF. The CDR3 bases are TGTGCCAGCAGCTTGGTCGACGGACAGGAAGCTTTCTTT.